The 21 T cell receptor beta chains in this list originate from one sample, sequenced in a study of CD8 T cells in ankylosing spondylitis. Findings and limits, study-wide: Ankylosing spondylitis blood appeared to carry a characteristic TCR beta motif of roughly eight highly homologous variants.

MiXCR, run by TCRdb on the 5' RACE reads, gives a single entry per CDR3 protein. The sample lists hundreds of thousands of distinct CDR3 sequences, about 11% occurring once. No antigen has been identified for these receptors. What was sequenced was blood, either unsorted or a sorted T cell fraction (not recorded which). These receptors all come from a male donor with ankylosing spondylitis.

The chain carries TRBV4-3 and TRBJ2-2, with 7 nucleotides matching TRBD1. V trimming: 0 bases; J trimming: 6 bases; junction bases outside the gene matches: 10. Germline values: CDR1 LGHNA, CDR2 YSLEER. There are 17 residues in the CDR3. CDR3 DNA: TGCGCCAGCAGCCAAGACCCAGGGGGTCGGTCTTCCGGGGAGCTGTTTTTT. Translating gives CASSQDPGGRSSGELFF.

This clonotype has more than one count but fewer than ten. V and J are TRBV15 and TRBJ2-1, with D tentatively TRBD1 (6 bases). The CDR3 extends over 15 amino acids. Germline assignment: CDR1 LNHNV and CDR2 YYDKDF (reference sequence). V lost 0 bases to trimming and J lost 6 bases, with 12 bases between them. The CDR3 DNA reads TGTGCCACCAGCAGAGATGAAAAGGACAGCAATGAGCAGTTCTTC. Encoded protein: CATSRDEKDSNEQFF.

This clonotype was detected only a few times. The genes are TRBV11-2 and TRBJ2-5; 10 bases are shared with TRBD1. Germline V gene sequence: CDR1 SGHAT, CDR2 FQNNGV. The trim removed 5 bases at V and 5 bases at J, leaving 11 bases unmatched. The CDR3 extends over 16 amino acids. The CDR3 DNA reads as TGTGCCAGCAGCATGGAGGGACAGGGGTACGAGGAGACCCAGTACTTC. This codes for CASSMEGQGYEETQYF.

This clonotype showed up just a few times. V gene TRBV20-1 combines with J gene TRBJ2-3; 8 bases line up with TRBD1. V shed 6 bases and J 2 bases; nucleotides not matched to a gene: 7. From germline, CDR1 is DFQATT and CDR2 SNEGSKA (reference sequence). CDR3 length: 14 residues. The CDR3 sequence: CSALTGEITDTQYF. For the CDR3, the DNA is TGCAGTGCGTTGACAGGGGAAATCACAGATACGCAGTATTTT.

As DNA, the CDR3 is TGCGCCAGCAGCCAAGGGCTAGCGGGGATAACAGATACGCAGTATTTT. It is translated as CASSQGLAGITDTQYF. The V and J genes are TRBV4-3 and TRBJ2-3; 9 nucleotides match TRBD2. The CDR3 is 16 residues long. V shed 1 base, J shed 3 bases, and the junction held 5 bases outside the gene matches. Germline CDR1 and CDR2: LGHNA and YSLEER.

This clonotype has a count of ten or more. The gene calls are TRBV10-3 and TRBJ1-1; 7 bases agree with TRBD1. Germline values: CDR1 ENHRY, CDR2 SYGVKD. J gave up 10 bases and V 3 bases, and 2 bases lay outside the gene matches. There are 11 residues in the CDR3. CDR3 DNA sequence: TGTGCCATCAGTGACAGGGGGGCAGCTTTCTTT. Encoded protein: CAISDRGAAFF.

This clonotype was counted at least ten times. The chain employs TRBV18 and TRBJ2-5, with D possibly matching TRBD2 (6 bases). The CDR3 totals 11 residues. V lost 3 bases to trimming and J lost 10 bases, with 9 bases between them. CDR1 and CDR2 (germline): KGHSH, LQKENI. CDR3 DNA sequence: TGTGCCAGCTCACCCTCGGAGGGCCAGTACTTC. Its translation: CASSPSEGQYF.

The V gene is TRBV9, the J gene TRBJ2-1, with D hard to call. CDR1 SGDLS and CDR2 YYNGEE come from the germline V gene. V lost 4 bases and J 12 bases, leaving 14 bases between the germline ends. This CDR3 comprises 12 residues. CDR3 sequence: CASSPRTVGQFF. The CDR3 DNA sequence: TGTGCCAGCAGCCCCCGGACGGTCGGGCAGTTCTTC.

The chain combines TRBV20-1 with TRBJ2-3; 11 bases agree with TRBD1. Germline V lookup: CDR1 DFQATT, CDR2 SNEGSKA (reference sequence). This CDR3 region has 15 residues. With V trimmed by 2 bases and J by 6 bases, 7 bases remained unmatched. The DNA for the CDR3 is TGCAGTGCTAGATGGGACAGGGGGGGATTGGATACGCAGTATTTT. Protein product: CSARWDRGGLDTQYF.

This rearrangement joins TRBV7-2 to TRBJ2-5, with unresolved D. From germline, CDR1 is SGHTA and CDR2 FQGNSA. This CDR3 has 14 residues. Between the trimmed V and J ends, which lost 2 bases and 10 bases, there was a span of 17 bases. As DNA, the CDR3 is TGTGCCAGCAGCTTATTCGGTGGCGGTGAGGTCCAGTACTTC. The encoded protein is CASSLFGGGEVQYF.

This clonotype was detected many times. The chain employs TRBV7-2 and TRBJ2-3; D gene ambiguous. The CDR3 contains 13 residues. Trimming left V 1 base short and J 4 bases short, with 6 bases between. Germline V lookup: CDR1 SGHTA, CDR2 FQGNSA. The CDR3 loop is CASSLVVADTQYF. For the CDR3, the DNA is TGTGCCAGCAGCTTAGTCGTAGCAGATACGCAGTATTTT. Variable domain in full (rest from reference TRBV7-2 and TRBJ2-3): GAGVSQSPSNKVTEKGKDVELRCDPISGHTALYWYRQSLGQGLEFLIYFQGNSAPDKSGLPSDRFSAERTGGSVSTLTIQRTQQEDSAVYLCASSLVVADTQYFGPGTRLTVL.

J is TRBJ1-1 and V is TRBV4-1, with 7 bases lining up with TRBD1. V lost 0 bases to trimming and J lost 5 bases; unmatched junction nucleotides: 9. Germline CDR1 reads MGHRA; CDR2 reads YSYEKL. The CDR3 totals 16 residues. The CDR3 bases are TGCGCCAGCAGCCAAGAGAAGGGGGCAGGGAGGACTGAAGCTTTCTTT. Its translation is CASSQEKGAGRTEAFF.

This clonotype was found many times. This chain links TRBV20-1 with TRBJ2-1; 11 nucleotides match TRBD2. The CDR3 covers 17 residues. Germline V lookup: CDR1 DFQATT, CDR2 SNEGSKA (reference sequence). V trimming: 2 bases; J trimming: 0 bases; junction bases outside the gene matches: 6. Here the CDR3 DNA reads TGCAGTGCTAGAAGGGCTAGCGGGAGGAGCTCCTACAATGAGCAGTTCTTC. This gives the protein CSARRASGRSSYNEQFF.

This clonotype was counted a few times. V usage is TRBV20-1 and J usage is TRBJ2-5, with D possibly being TRBD1 or TRBD2 (6 bases each). Germline V gene data show CDR1 as DFQATT and CDR2 as SNEGSKA (reference sequence). The CDR3 sequence is 15 residues long. Trimming took off 6 bases at V and 5 bases at J, with 22 bases between the two ends. CDR3 nucleotides: TGCAGTGCAATTTCCGGGGGCCAAGAGGACGAGACCCAGTACTTC. Protein: CSAISGGQEDETQYF.

The V gene is TRBV9, the J gene TRBJ1-1; possible D gene TRBD1, 6 bases. There are 14 residues in the CDR3. CDR1 is SGDLS and CDR2 is YYNGEE in the germline V gene. V was pared by 1 base and J by 4 bases, with 11 bases between. CDR3 nucleotides: TGTGCCAGCAGCGTAAGTGGGGGCAGCACTGAAGCTTTCTTT. It is translated as CASSVSGGSTEAFF.

The V gene is TRBV20-1, the J gene TRBJ1-2; D is ambiguous. Germline V CDR1 and CDR2: DFQATT, SNEGSKA (reference sequence). CDR3 size: 13 residues. Between the trimmed V and J ends, which lost 2 bases and 2 bases, there was a span of 9 bases. CDR3 protein: CSARTVPNYGYTF. CDR3 nucleotides: TGCAGTGCTAGAACAGTCCCAAACTATGGCTACACCTTC.

V usage is TRBV6-2 or TRBV6-3 and J usage is TRBJ1-2; maybe TRBD1 (5 bases). V lost 5 bases to trimming and J lost 4 bases, with 23 bases between them. The germline V gene encodes CDR1 MNHEY and CDR2 SVGEGT. The CDR3 is 17 residues long. The CDR3 sequence: CASSLRPRQSTSYGYTF. CDR3 DNA: TGTGCCAGCAGTCTTCGACCCAGACAGTCTACCTCCTATGGCTACACCTTC.

The chain has TRBV24-1 and TRBJ2-1; 7 bases line up with TRBD2. The CDR3 runs 15 residues. J gave up 4 bases and V 5 bases, and 7 bases lay outside the gene matches. Germline V lookup: CDR1 KGHDR, CDR2 SFDVKD. CDR3: CATSGRTGGYNEQFF. The CDR3 coding sequence is TGTGCCACCAGTGGTCGGACCGGGGGGTACAATGAGCAGTTCTTC.

This clonotype has just a few counts. The chain is built from TRBV28 and TRBJ2-7; a possible D gene is TRBD2 (6 bases). The germline CDR1 and CDR2 sequences are MDHEN and SYDVKM. There are 19 residues in the CDR3. V shed 6 bases and J shed 3 bases, with 30 bases lying between them. This CDR3 reads CASSTGPGRKGQSYYEQYF. CDR3 in DNA: TGTGCCAGCAGCACGGGGCCGGGGAGGAAGGGGCAATCATACTACGAGCAGTACTTC.

V and J are TRBV6-5 and TRBJ1-3; no definite D call. CDR1 MNHEY and CDR2 SVGAGI come from the germline V gene. The CDR3 extends over 15 amino acids. The V end lost 1 base, the J end lost 0 bases, and 7 bases lay between the germline ends. Written as DNA, the CDR3 is TGTGCCAGCAGTTACTACAGCTTCTCTGGAAACACCATATATTTT. Its translation: CASSYYSFSGNTIYF.

The V gene is TRBV6-1, the J gene TRBJ2-7; TRBD1 aligns across 7 bases. V lost 5 bases and J lost 0; bases outside the gene matches: 7. This CDR3 is built from 15 residues. In germline, CDR1 is MNHNS, CDR2 SASEGT. The CDR3 DNA reads TGTGCCAGCAGTCCACAGGGGACCGGCTCCTACGAGCAGTACTTC. It translates to CASSPQGTGSYEQYF.